The TCR beta chain under discussion was sequenced for a study of shared clonotypes between healthy human individuals. Overall study context: Each donor's CD8 memory used one plate, CD8 naive two, each CD4 subset three.

The CDR3 is 15 amino acids. With 0 bases removed from V and 7 bases from J, the gap between germline ends came to 13 bases. Germline V CDR1 and CDR2: KGHSH, LQKENI. Data came from immunoSEQ multiplex PCR; TCRdb stores just in-frame clones and leaves some out. This table has about 980,000 clones, roughly 72% appearing once. This clone was seen only once. The chain recombines TRBV18 with TRBJ1-5, with D tentatively TRBD1 (6 bases). The sequence derives from a man younger than 35 in good health. Sequencing input: memory CD4+ T cells sorted from blood. Subset reported: CD45RA-negative fraction. CDR3 protein: CASSPPGQGTQPQHF. For the CDR3, the DNA is TGTGCCAGCTCACCACCTGGGCAGGGGACCCAGCCCCAGCATTTT.